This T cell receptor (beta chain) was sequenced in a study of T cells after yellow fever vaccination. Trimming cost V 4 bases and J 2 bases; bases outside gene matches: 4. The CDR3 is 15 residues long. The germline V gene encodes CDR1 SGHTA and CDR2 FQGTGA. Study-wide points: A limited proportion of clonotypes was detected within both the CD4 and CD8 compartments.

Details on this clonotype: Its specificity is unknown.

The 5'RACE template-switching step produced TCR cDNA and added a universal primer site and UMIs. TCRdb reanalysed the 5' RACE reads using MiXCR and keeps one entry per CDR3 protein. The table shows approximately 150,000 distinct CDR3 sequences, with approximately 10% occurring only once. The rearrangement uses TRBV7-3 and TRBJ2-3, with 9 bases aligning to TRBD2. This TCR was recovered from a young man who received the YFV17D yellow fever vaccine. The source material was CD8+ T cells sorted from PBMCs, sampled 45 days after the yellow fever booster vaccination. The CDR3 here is CASSSIAGATDTQYF. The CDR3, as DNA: TGTGCCAGCAGCTCGATAGCGGGGGCCACAGATACGCAGTATTTT.